These 10 T cell receptor beta chains were all obtained from the same sample, sequenced in a study of identifying expanded T cells in peripheral blood. Some clones are missing from TCRdb's copy, which holds only in-frame ones; the method was immunoSEQ multiplex PCR. The sample lists 100,000 to 150,000 clones, roughly 80% occurring once. The specimen was blood. The receptors were sampled from a person between 18 and 69 years old in good health.

This chain joins TRBV2 and TRBJ1-5, with D possibly matching TRBD1 (6 bases). CDR1 is SNHLY and CDR2 is FYNNEI in the germline V gene. This CDR3 is 15 amino acids long. V shed 7 bases and J shed 6 bases, with 19 bases lying between them. CDR3 DNA sequence: TGTGCCAGCAAAGTGGAACAGGGAGCGGGTCAGCCCCAGCATTTT. Amino acids: CASKVEQGAGQPQHF. The full variable domain, completed using reference TRBV2 and TRBJ1-5, is EPEVTQTPSHQVTQMGQEVILRCVPISNHLYFYWYRQILGQKVEFLVSFYNNEISEKSEIFDDQFSVERPDGSNFTLKIRSTKLEDSAMYFCASKVEQGAGQPQHFGDGTRLSIL.

This chain joins TRBV11-3 and TRBJ2-3, with 9 nucleotides matching TRBD1. Looked up from germline, CDR1 is SGHNT and CDR2 is YENEEA. The CDR3 length is 15 residues. J lost 3 bases, V lost 4 bases, and 5 bases had no gene match. In nucleotides, the CDR3 is TGTGCCAGCAGCTACTGGACAGGGGCTACAGATACGCAGTATTTT. It is translated as CASSYWTGATDTQYF.

CDR3 DNA: TGTGCCAGCTCACCAGAGGCAGGGGCCTCCTATAATTCACCCCTCCACTTT. It yields the protein CASSPEAGASYNSPLHF. The chain joins TRBV18 to TRBJ1-6; D may be TRBD1 (6 bases). The CDR3 is 17 amino acids. The germline CDR1 and CDR2 sequences are KGHSH and LQKENI. With 2 bases removed from V and 0 bases from J, the gap between germline ends came to 11 bases.

This chain joins TRBV29-1 and TRBJ1-1; no clear D. Germline CDR1 reads SQVTM; CDR2 reads ANQGSEA. V was trimmed by 4 bases and J by 6 bases, leaving 15 bases between them. The CDR3 extends over 13 amino acids. CDR3: CSVVARHRAEAFF. For the CDR3, the DNA is TGCAGCGTTGTGGCCCGACATAGGGCTGAAGCTTTCTTT.

This chain uses TRBV7-9 with TRBJ2-5, with 8 bases lining up with TRBD1. Germline assignment: CDR1 SEHNR and CDR2 FQNEAQ (reference sequence). This CDR3 contains 14 residues. V dropped 4 bases and J dropped 5; count of bases not matched to a gene: 6. The CDR3 region is CASSWTGRRETQYF. CDR3 nucleotides: TGTGCCAGCAGCTGGACAGGGCGGCGGGAGACCCAGTACTTC.

The chain couples TRBV2 to TRBJ1-2, with 8 bases that match TRBD1. Germline lookup yields CDR1 SNHLY and CDR2 FYNNEI. J gave up 2 bases and V 6 bases, and 5 bases lay outside the gene matches. The CDR3 loop spans 14 amino acids. The CDR3 sequence is CASRQQGANYGYTF. DNA for the CDR3: TGTGCCAGCAGGCAGCAGGGGGCGAACTATGGCTACACCTTC.

The chain employs TRBV5-6 and TRBJ1-1; TRBD1 might be the D (6 bases). CDR1 and CDR2 (germline): SGHDT, YYEEEE. This CDR3 spans 16 amino acids. Trimming removed 3 bases at V and 1 base at J, with 16 bases between. This chain's CDR3 is CASSSLQGVSNTEAFF. In DNA, the CDR3 is TGTGCCAGCAGCTCATTACAGGGTGTCTCGAACACTGAAGCTTTCTTT.

This chain connects TRBV5-5 to TRBJ2-6; D tentatively reads TRBD1 or TRBD2 (5 bases each). The germline V gene encodes CDR1 SGHKS and CDR2 YYEKEE (reference sequence). The CDR3 extends over 15 amino acids. The V end lost 4 bases, the J end lost 4 bases, and 12 bases lay between the germline ends. In DNA, the CDR3 is TGTGCCAGCAGCAGGGGAGACACAGGGGCCAACGTCCTGACTTTC. Residues: CASSRGDTGANVLTF.

The chain carries TRBV7-2 and TRBJ1-6; TRBD1 might be the D (5 bases). The CDR3 is 15 amino acids. Germline CDR1 SGHTA, CDR2 FQGNSA. V lost 1 base to trimming and J lost 4 bases, with 8 bases between them. The CDR3 protein is CASSLGPGYNSPLHF. CDR3 nucleotide sequence: TGTGCCAGCAGCTTAGGCCCAGGGTATAATTCACCCCTCCACTTT.

The genes are TRBV18 and TRBJ2-5; D call uncertain. Between the trimmed V and J ends, which lost 8 bases and 0 bases, there was a span of 19 bases. From germline, CDR1 is KGHSH and CDR2 LQKENI. This CDR3 comprises 16 residues. The chain's CDR3 is CASRTGRRSHQETQYF. As DNA, the CDR3 is TGTGCCAGCAGAACCGGTCGCCGATCCCACCAAGAGACCCAGTACTTC.